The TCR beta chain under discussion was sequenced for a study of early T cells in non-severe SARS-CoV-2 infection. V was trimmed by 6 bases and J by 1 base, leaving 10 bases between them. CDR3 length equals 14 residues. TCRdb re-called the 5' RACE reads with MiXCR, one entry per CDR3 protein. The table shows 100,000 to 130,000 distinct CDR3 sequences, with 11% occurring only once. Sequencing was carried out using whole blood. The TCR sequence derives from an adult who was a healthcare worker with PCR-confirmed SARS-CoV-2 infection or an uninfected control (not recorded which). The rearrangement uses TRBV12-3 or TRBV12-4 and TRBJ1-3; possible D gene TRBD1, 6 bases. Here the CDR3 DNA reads TGTGCCAGCAGGCAGGGGTTATCTGGAAACACCATATATTTT. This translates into CASRQGLSGNTIYF.